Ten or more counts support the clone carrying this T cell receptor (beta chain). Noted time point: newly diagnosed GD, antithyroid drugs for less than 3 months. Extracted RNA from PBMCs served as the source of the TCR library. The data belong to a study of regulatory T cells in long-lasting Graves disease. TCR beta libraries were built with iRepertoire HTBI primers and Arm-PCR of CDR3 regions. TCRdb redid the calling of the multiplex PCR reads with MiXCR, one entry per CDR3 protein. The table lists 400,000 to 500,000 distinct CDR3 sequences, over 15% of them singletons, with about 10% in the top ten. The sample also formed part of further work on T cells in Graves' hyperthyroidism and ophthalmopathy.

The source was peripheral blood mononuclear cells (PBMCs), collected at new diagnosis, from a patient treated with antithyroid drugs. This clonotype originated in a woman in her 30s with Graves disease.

The CDR3 nucleotides are TGCAGCGTTCAAACAGGTTCGAGGGACACTGAAGCTTTCTTT. It translates to CSVQTGSRDTEAFF. V is TRBV29-1 and J is TRBJ1-1; maybe TRBD1 (5 bases). V shed 5 bases and J shed 3 bases, with 16 bases lying between them. The CDR3 contains 14 residues. CDR1 is SQVTM and CDR2 is ANQGSEA in the germline V gene.